This T cell receptor (beta chain) was sequenced for a study of Ad26.COV2.S vaccination and SARS-CoV-2 variants. Study-level background: By the intramuscular route, Ad26.COV2.S was given once, or twice 56 days apart.

TCRdb keeps only in-frame clones here, not all; method: immunoSEQ multiplex PCR. The sample consists of around 450,000 clones, around 87% of them appearing once. Study-wide findings and caveats: Vaccinees showed greater spike-specific TCR breadth than placebo recipients.

This clone was found once. Its antigen remains unknown. Treatment described: around 19 received Ad26.COV2.S at low or high dose, single or two shots; 5 received placebo; per-sample allocation not given. Material that was analyzed had been drawn on day 63 after the first vaccine or placebo injection. This receptor was taken from a person aged 18-65 years who received the Ad26.COV2.S COVID-19 vaccine or a placebo. The sample was peripheral blood, taken in a trial of Ad26.COV2.S vaccine versus placebo.

Here the CDR3 DNA reads TGTGCCAGCAGTTTTTGGGCCCAGGCCCAGTACTTC. Amino acid sequence: CASSFWAQAQYF. The chain uses TRBV28 and TRBJ2-5; no reliable D call. Trimming removed 3 bases from V and 9 bases from J, with 11 bases in between. CDR3 length: 12 residues. Per germline, CDR1 MDHEN and CDR2 SYDVKM. The full variable domain, in which reference TRBV28 and TRBJ2-5 provide the parts outside the CDR3, is DVKVTQSSRYLVKRTGEKVFLECVQDMDHENMFWYRQDPGLGLRLIYFSYDVKMKEKGDIPEGYSVSREKKERFSLILESASTNQTSMYLCASSFWAQAQYFGPGTRLLVL.